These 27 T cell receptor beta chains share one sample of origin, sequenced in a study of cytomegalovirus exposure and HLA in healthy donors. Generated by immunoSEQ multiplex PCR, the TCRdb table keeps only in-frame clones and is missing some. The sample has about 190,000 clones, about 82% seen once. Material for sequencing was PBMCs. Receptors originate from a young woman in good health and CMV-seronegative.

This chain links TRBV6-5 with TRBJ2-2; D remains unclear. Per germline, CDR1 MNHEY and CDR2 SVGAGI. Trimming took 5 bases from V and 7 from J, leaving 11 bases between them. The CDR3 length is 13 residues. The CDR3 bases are TGTGCCAGCAGTCACCCTAACCTCGGGGAGCTGTTTTTT. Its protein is CASSHPNLGELFF.

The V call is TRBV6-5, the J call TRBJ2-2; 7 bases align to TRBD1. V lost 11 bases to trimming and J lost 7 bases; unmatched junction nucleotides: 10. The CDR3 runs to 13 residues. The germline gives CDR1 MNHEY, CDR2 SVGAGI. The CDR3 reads CAARRGGGGELFF. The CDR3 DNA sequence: TGTGCCGCCCGGCGAGGGGGCGGCGGGGAGCTGTTTTTT.

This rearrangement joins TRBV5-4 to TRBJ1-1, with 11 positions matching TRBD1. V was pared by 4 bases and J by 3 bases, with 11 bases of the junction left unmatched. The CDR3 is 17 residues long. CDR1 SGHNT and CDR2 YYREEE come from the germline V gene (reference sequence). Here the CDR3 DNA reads TGTGCCAGCAGCGCGGGGACAGGGGGTAAGGTGGACACTGAAGCTTTCTTT. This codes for CASSAGTGGKVDTEAFF.

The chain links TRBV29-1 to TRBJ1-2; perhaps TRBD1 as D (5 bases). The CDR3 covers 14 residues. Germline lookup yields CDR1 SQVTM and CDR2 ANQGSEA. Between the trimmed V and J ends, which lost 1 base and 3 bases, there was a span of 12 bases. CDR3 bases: TGCAGCGTTGAAGTTGCAGGGCCTTACTATGGCTACACCTTC. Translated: CSVEVAGPYYGYTF.

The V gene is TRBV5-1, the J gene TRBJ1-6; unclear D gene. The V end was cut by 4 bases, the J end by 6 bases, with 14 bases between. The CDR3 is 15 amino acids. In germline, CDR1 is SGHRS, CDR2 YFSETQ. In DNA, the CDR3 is TGCGCCAGCAGCAGTGACCGGGTTTTTAATTCACCCCTCCACTTT. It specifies CASSSDRVFNSPLHF.

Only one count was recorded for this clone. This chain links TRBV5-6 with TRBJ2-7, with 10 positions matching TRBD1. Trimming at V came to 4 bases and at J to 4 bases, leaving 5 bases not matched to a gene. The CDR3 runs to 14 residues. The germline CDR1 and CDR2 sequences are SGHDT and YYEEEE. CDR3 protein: CASSPTGGAYEQYF. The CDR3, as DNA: TGTGCCAGCAGCCCGACAGGGGGCGCGTACGAGCAGTACTTC.

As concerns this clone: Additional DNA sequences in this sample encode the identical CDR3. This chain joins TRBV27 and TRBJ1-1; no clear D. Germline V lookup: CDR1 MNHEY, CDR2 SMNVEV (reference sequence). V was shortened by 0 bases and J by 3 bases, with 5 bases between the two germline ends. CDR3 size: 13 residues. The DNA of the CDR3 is TGTGCCAGCAGTTTATCGAGATACACTGAAGCTTTCTTT. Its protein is CASSLSRYTEAFF.

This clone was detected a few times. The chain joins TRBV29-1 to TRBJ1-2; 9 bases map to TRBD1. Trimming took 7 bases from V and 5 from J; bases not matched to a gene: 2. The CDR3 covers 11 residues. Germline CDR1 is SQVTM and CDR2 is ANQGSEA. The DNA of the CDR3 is TGCAGCGGGGGACAGGGATATGGCTACACCTTC. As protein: CSGGQGYGYTF.

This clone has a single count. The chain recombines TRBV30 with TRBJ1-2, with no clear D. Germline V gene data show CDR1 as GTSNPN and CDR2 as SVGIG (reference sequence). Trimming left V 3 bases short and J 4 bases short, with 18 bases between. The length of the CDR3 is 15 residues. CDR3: CAWSLRFLDFYGYTF. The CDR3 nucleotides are TGTGCCTGGAGCCTCCGCTTTCTAGACTTCTATGGCTACACCTTC.

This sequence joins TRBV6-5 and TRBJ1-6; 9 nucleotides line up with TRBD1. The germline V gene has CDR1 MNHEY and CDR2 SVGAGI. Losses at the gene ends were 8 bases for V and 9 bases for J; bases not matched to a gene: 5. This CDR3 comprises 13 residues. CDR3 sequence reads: CASGTGFGSPLHF. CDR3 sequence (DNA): TGTGCCAGCGGGACAGGGTTCGGTTCACCCCTCCACTTT.

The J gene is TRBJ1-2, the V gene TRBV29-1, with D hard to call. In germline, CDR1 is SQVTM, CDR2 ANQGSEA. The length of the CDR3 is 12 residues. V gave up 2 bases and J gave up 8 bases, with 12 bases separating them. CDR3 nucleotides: TGCAGCGTTGAACCGGGGTCCAGGGGCTACACCTTC. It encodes CSVEPGSRGYTF. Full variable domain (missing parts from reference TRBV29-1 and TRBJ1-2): SAVISQKPSRDICQRGTSLTIQCQVDSQVTMMFWYRQQPGQSLTLIATANQGSEATYESGFVIDKFPISRPNLTFSTLTVSNMSPEDSSIYLCSVEPGSRGYTFGSGTRLTVV.

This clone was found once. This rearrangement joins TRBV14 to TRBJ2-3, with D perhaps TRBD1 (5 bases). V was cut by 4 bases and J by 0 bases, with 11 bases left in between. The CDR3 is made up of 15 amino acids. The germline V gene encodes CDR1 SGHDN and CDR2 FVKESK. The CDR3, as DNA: TGTGCCAGCAGCCTGAGACAGACTAGCACAGATACGCAGTATTTT. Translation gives CASSLRQTSTDTQYF.

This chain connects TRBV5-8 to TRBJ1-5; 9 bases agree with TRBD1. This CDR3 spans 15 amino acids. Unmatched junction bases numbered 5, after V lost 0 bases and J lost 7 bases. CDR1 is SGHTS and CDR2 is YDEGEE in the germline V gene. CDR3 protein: CASSLGDRVGQPQHF. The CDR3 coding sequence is TGTGCCAGCAGCTTGGGGGACAGGGTCGGACAGCCCCAGCATTTT.

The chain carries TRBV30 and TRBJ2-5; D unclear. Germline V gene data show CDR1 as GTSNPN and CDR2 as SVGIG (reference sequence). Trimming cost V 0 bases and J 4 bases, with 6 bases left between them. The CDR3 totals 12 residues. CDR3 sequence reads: CAWSVERETQYF. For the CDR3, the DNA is TGTGCCTGGAGTGTAGAGCGAGAGACCCAGTACTTC.

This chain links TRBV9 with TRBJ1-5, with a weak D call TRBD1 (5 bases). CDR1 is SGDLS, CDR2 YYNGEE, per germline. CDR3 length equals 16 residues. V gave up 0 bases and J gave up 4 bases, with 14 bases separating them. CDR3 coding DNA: TGTGCCAGCAGCGTAGGGACGATGGAGGGGAATCAGCCCCAGCATTTT. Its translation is CASSVGTMEGNQPQHF.

The CDR3 nucleotides read TGTGCCAGCAGCTCCGCGACTAGCCGGACCTACAATGAGCAGTTCTTC. This sequence encodes CASSSATSRTYNEQFF. This sequence joins TRBV13 and TRBJ2-1, with 7 bases lining up with TRBD2. After removal of 4 bases from V and 2 bases from J, the junction contained 8 bases not matched to a gene. This CDR3 spans 16 amino acids. CDR1 and CDR2 (germline): PRHDT, FYEKMQ (reference sequence).

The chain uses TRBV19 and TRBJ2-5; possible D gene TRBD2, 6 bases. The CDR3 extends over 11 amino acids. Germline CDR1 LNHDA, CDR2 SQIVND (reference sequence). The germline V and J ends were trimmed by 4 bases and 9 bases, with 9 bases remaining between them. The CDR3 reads CASSTGGSQYF. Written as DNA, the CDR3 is TGTGCCAGTAGTACCGGAGGGTCCCAGTACTTC.

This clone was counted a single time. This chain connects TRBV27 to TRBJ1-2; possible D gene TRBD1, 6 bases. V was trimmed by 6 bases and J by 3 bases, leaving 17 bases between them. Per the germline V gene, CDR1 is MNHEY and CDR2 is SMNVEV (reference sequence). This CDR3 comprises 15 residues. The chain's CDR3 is CASSWGGGSHYGYTF. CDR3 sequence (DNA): TGTGCCAGCAGCTGGGGAGGGGGTTCTCACTATGGCTACACCTTC.

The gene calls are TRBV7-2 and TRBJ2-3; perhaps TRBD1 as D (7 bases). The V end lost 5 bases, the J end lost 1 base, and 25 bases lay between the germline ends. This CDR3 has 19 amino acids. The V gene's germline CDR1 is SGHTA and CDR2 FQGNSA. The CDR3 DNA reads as TGTGCCAGCAGCCCTCACCAAAACCTCAGGGGGGTGGGCACAGATACGCAGTATTTT. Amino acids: CASSPHQNLRGVGTDTQYF.

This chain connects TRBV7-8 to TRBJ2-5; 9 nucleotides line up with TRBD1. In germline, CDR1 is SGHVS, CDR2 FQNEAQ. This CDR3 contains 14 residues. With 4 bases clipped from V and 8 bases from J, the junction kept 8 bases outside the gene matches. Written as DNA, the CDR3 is TGTGCCAGCAGCTCGGGGACAGGGTCCTCAACCCAGTACTTC. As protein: CASSSGTGSSTQYF. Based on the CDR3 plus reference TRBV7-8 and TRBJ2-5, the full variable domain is GAGVSQSPRYKVAKRGQDVALRCDPISGHVSLFWYQQALGQGPEFLTYFQNEAQLDKSGLPSDRFFAERPEGSVSTLKIQRTQQEDSAVYLCASSSGTGSSTQYFGPGTRLLVL.

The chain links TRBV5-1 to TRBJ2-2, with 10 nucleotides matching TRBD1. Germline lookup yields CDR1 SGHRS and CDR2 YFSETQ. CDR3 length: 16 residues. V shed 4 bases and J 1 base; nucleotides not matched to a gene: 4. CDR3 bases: TGCGCCAGCAGCCCGGGACAGGGGCAGAACACCGGGGAGCTGTTTTTT. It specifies CASSPGQGQNTGELFF.

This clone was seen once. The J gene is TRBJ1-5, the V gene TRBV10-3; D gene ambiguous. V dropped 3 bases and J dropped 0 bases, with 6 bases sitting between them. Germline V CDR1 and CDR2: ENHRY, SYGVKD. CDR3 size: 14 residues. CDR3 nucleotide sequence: TGTGCCATCAGTGACCTTAATAGCAATCAGCCCCAGCATTTT. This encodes CAISDLNSNQPQHF.

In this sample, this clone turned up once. The CDR3 DNA follows: TGTGCCAGCAGCGGCCGTAGCGGTGACTACAATGAGCAGTTCTTC. Protein product: CASSGRSGDYNEQFF. This sequence joins TRBV5-4 and TRBJ2-1; D may be TRBD2 (6 bases). Trimming took 4 bases from V and 3 from J, leaving 14 bases between them. This CDR3 comprises 15 residues. The germline V gene has CDR1 SGHNT and CDR2 YYREEE (reference sequence).

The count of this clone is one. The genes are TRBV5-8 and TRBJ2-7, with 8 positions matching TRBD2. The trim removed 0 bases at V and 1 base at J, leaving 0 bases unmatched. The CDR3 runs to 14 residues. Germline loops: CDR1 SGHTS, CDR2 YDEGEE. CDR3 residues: CASSLVAGSYEQYF. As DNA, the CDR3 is TGTGCCAGCAGCTTGGTAGCGGGATCCTACGAGCAGTACTTC. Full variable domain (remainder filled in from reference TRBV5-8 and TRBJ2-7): EAGVTQSPTHLIKTRGQQATLRCSPISGHTSVYWYQQALGLGLQFLLWYDEGEERNRGNFPPRFSGRQFPNYSSELNVNALELEDSALYLCASSLVAGSYEQYFGPGTRLTVT.

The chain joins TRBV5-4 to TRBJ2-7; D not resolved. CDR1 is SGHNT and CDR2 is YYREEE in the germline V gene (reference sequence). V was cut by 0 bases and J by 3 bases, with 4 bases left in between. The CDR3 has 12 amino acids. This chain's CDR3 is CASSLASYEQYF. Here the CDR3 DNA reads TGTGCCAGCAGCTTGGCTAGCTACGAGCAGTACTTC.

The CDR3 is CAWAQGTEAFF. As DNA, the CDR3 is TGTGCCTGGGCTCAGGGCACTGAAGCTTTCTTT. This sequence joins TRBV30 and TRBJ1-1; a weak D match, TRBD1 (5 bases). Germline CDR1 reads GTSNPN; CDR2 reads SVGIG (reference sequence). V was shortened by 5 bases and J by 4 bases, with 8 bases between the two germline ends. The CDR3 runs to 11 residues. Together with reference TRBV30 and TRBJ1-1, the CDR3 gives the full variable domain: SQTIHQWPATLVQPVGSPLSLECTVEGTSNPNLYWYRQAAGRGLQLLFYSVGIGQISSEVPQNLSASRPQDRQFILSSKKLLLSDSGFYLCAWAQGTEAFFGQGTRLTVV.

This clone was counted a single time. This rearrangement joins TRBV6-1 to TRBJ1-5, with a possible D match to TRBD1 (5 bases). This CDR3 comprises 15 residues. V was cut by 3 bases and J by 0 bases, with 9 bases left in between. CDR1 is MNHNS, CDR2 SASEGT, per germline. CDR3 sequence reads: CASSDRANSNQPQHF. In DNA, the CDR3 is TGTGCCAGCAGTGACAGGGCTAATAGCAATCAGCCCCAGCATTTT.